The 27 T cell receptor beta chains below come from one sample, sequenced in a study of blood T cell repertoires in COVID-19. Clones were sequenced by immunoSEQ multiplex PCR, and TCRdb holds only the in-frame ones, with some missing. The sample includes some 94,000 clones, just under 90% of them seen just once. The sequenced sample was peripheral blood. The receptors shown here come from a human donor in a cohort sampled during active COVID-19.

The rearrangement links TRBV5-1 to TRBJ2-3, with 11 positions matching TRBD1. After removal of 6 bases from V and 7 bases from J, the junction contained 13 bases not matched to a gene. Germline V lookup: CDR1 SGHRS, CDR2 YFSETQ. This CDR3 spans 16 amino acids. CDR3 sequence reads: CASTSSGTGGSYTQYF. CDR3 in DNA: TGCGCCAGCACCTCCTCCGGGACAGGGGGATCATATACGCAGTATTTT.

The rearrangement joins TRBV25-1 to TRBJ1-2, with 7 nucleotides matching TRBD1. The CDR3 covers 12 residues. In germline, CDR1 is MGHDK, CDR2 SYGVNS. With 6 bases clipped from V and 8 bases from J, the junction kept 6 bases outside the gene matches. The CDR3 loop is CASRRQGKGYTF. The CDR3 DNA sequence: TGTGCCAGCAGGCGACAGGGTAAAGGCTACACCTTC.

The chain links TRBV7-6 to TRBJ2-4; 8 bases match TRBD1. With 6 bases clipped from V and 8 bases from J, the junction kept 9 bases outside the gene matches. The V gene's germline CDR1 is SGHVS and CDR2 FNYEAQ. The CDR3 covers 14 residues. The CDR3 region has the DNA TGTGCCAGCAGTCTTGGACAGGGTGGGGACATTCAGTACTTC. Protein product: CASSLGQGGDIQYF.

This clone was found once. The chain links TRBV14 to TRBJ1-6; D is possibly TRBD1 (6 bases). Looked up from germline, CDR1 is SGHDN and CDR2 is FVKESK. The CDR3 totals 15 residues. V was cut by 1 base and J by 14 bases, with 18 bases left in between. CDR3 nucleotide sequence: TGTGCCAGCAGCCAAGGGGGGCTCTCCGTATCGTCCCTCCACTTT. As protein: CASSQGGLSVSSLHF.

The chain's CDR3 is CASSQGEGLRRNTIYF. The CDR3 region has the DNA TGCGCCAGCAGCCAAGGGGAGGGGCTGAGAAGGAACACCATATATTTT. V gene TRBV4-1 combines with J gene TRBJ1-3, with D perhaps TRBD1 (5 bases). With 1 base removed from V and 7 bases from J, the gap between germline ends came to 17 bases. The CDR3 length is 16 residues. CDR1 and CDR2 (germline): MGHRA, YSYEKL.

Concerning this clone: This specimen includes other DNA sequences encoding the same CDR3. J is TRBJ2-1 and V is TRBV12-5, with 12 positions matching TRBD2. V was clipped by 4 bases and J by 7 bases; unmatched bases: 14. Per germline, CDR1 LGHNT and CDR2 FRNRAP. This CDR3 region has 18 residues. In nucleotides, the CDR3 is TGTGCTAGTGGTTACCAACCACTGACTAGCGGGGGCTGGAATGAGCAGTTCTTC. It specifies CASGYQPLTSGGWNEQFF.

This clone occurred once. The chain carries TRBV5-1 and TRBJ2-3; D gene ambiguous. The germline V and J ends were trimmed by 0 bases and 6 bases, with 5 bases remaining between them. This CDR3 comprises 12 residues. Germline V gene lookup returns CDR1 SGHRS and CDR2 YFSETQ. The CDR3 coding sequence is TGCGCCAGCAGCTTGGCTGCGGATACGCAGTATTTT. It yields the protein CASSLAADTQYF.

The rearrangement joins TRBV7-9 to TRBJ1-1, with a possible D match to TRBD1 (5 bases). V was shortened by 0 bases and J by 6 bases, with 17 bases between the two germline ends. The CDR3 runs to 16 residues. Germline V gene sequence: CDR1 SEHNR, CDR2 FQNEAQ (reference sequence). The CDR3: CASSLALGGEWAEAFF. In DNA form, the CDR3 reads TGTGCCAGCAGCTTAGCGCTTGGAGGGGAGTGGGCTGAAGCTTTCTTT.

The count of this clone is one. V and J are TRBV4-3 and TRBJ2-2; 11 nucleotides line up with TRBD1. Looked up from germline, CDR1 is LGHNA and CDR2 is YSLEER. V shed 1 base, J shed 5 bases, and the junction held 9 bases outside the gene matches. CDR3 length equals 18 residues. The CDR3 spells CASSQAGQGAWWTGELFF. Written as DNA, the CDR3 is TGCGCCAGCAGCCAAGCCGGACAGGGGGCTTGGTGGACCGGGGAGCTGTTTTTT.

This sequence joins TRBV11-2 and TRBJ2-3, with a possible D match to TRBD2 (6 bases). The germline CDR1 and CDR2 sequences are SGHAT and FQNNGV. CDR3 length equals 14 residues. V lost 2 bases to trimming and J lost 6 bases, with 12 bases between them. The CDR3: CASSLPLAVDTQYF. CDR3 bases: TGTGCCAGCAGCTTACCACTAGCAGTGGATACGCAGTATTTT.

The CDR3 spells CASSEIGTGSGEQYF. In nucleotides, the CDR3 is TGTGCCAGCAGTGAAATCGGGACAGGGTCTGGTGAGCAGTACTTC. This sequence joins TRBV6-1 and TRBJ2-7; 9 bases align to TRBD1. This CDR3 contains 15 residues. The germline gives CDR1 MNHNS, CDR2 SASEGT. The J segment lost 7 bases and the V segment lost 2 bases, leaving 9 bases of the junction unmatched.

The chain is built from TRBV27 and TRBJ1-6, with a tentative D call TRBD1 (5 bases). The CDR3 has 15 amino acids. Trimming removed 10 bases from V and 0 bases from J, with 13 bases in between. Germline V gene data show CDR1 as MNHEY and CDR2 as SMNVEV (reference sequence). The CDR3: CATLAQGSYNSPLHF. The CDR3 DNA sequence: TGTGCCACCCTCGCGCAGGGCTCCTATAATTCACCCCTCCACTTT.

The chain employs TRBV4-3 and TRBJ1-1; TRBD1 is a possible D gene (5 bases). Germline assignment: CDR1 LGHNA and CDR2 YSLEER. Trimming shortened V by 0 bases and J by 7 bases, and 21 bases separated the two germline ends. The CDR3 extends over 17 amino acids. CDR3 nucleotide sequence: TGCGCCAGCAGCCAAGATTGGATAGACCAGGGCGCGAGTGAAGCTTTCTTT. Translation gives CASSQDWIDQGASEAFF.

V and J are TRBV10-2 and TRBJ2-7; D remains unclear. The length of the CDR3 is 13 residues. V was cut by 8 bases and J by 2 bases, with 13 bases left in between. Germline values: CDR1 WSHSY, CDR2 SAAADI. Here the CDR3 reads CASFQVYTYEQYF. DNA for the CDR3: TGCGCCAGCTTTCAGGTTTATACCTACGAGCAGTACTTC.

J is TRBJ2-7 and V is TRBV7-9; 10 bases are a match to TRBD1. The CDR3 is 17 amino acids. CDR1 and CDR2 from the germline V gene are SEHNR and FQNEAQ (reference sequence). With 5 bases clipped from V and 3 bases from J, the junction kept 13 bases outside the gene matches. The chain's CDR3 is CASSTSGTGAIIYEQYF. Here the CDR3 DNA reads TGTGCCAGCAGCACATCCGGGACAGGGGCCATAATCTACGAGCAGTACTTC.

The J gene is TRBJ1-2, the V gene TRBV29-1; no definite D call. V lost 4 bases to trimming and J lost 3 bases, with 9 bases between them. Germline lookup yields CDR1 SQVTM and CDR2 ANQGSEA. The CDR3 sequence is 12 residues long. The CDR3 loop is CSVARSDYGYTF. CDR3 DNA: TGCAGCGTTGCAAGGAGCGACTATGGCTACACCTTC. The variable domain in full, with the rest retrieved from reference TRBV29-1 and TRBJ1-2, is SAVISQKPSRDICQRGTSLTIQCQVDSQVTMMFWYRQQPGQSLTLIATANQGSEATYESGFVIDKFPISRPNLTFSTLTVSNMSPEDSSIYLCSVARSDYGYTFGSGTRLTVV.

The chain links TRBV7-6 to TRBJ2-7; no clear D gene. With 0 bases removed from V and 0 bases from J, the gap between germline ends came to 12 bases. Per the germline V gene, CDR1 is SGHVS and CDR2 is FNYEAQ. This CDR3 comprises 16 residues. The CDR3 loop reads CASSLAPSELSYEQYF. For the CDR3, the DNA is TGTGCCAGCAGCTTAGCGCCGAGCGAGCTCTCCTACGAGCAGTACTTC.

The chain has TRBV18 and TRBJ2-1; TRBD2 matches 14 bases. The length of the CDR3 is 16 residues. V lost 3 bases to trimming and J lost 10 bases; unmatched junction nucleotides: 8. Germline loops: CDR1 KGHSH, CDR2 LQKENI. For the CDR3, the DNA is TGTGCCAGCTCACCCCTGGGACTAGCGGGAGTTGAGGAGCAGTTCTTC. This translates into CASSPLGLAGVEEQFF. Combining the CDR3 with reference TRBV18 and TRBJ2-1 gives the whole variable domain NAGVMQNPRHLVRRRGQEARLRCSPMKGHSHVYWYRQLPEEGLKFMVYLQKENIIDESGMPKERFSAEFPKEGPSILRIQQVVRGDSAAYFCASSPLGLAGVEEQFFGPGTRLTVL.

This chain links TRBV9 with TRBJ1-2, with 8 bases lining up with TRBD1. The CDR3 is made up of 15 amino acids. Germline V lookup: CDR1 SGDLS, CDR2 YYNGEE. J lost 5 bases, V lost 2 bases, and 8 bases had no gene match. The CDR3 region is CASSVGNRGGYGYTF. CDR3 nucleotide sequence: TGTGCCAGCAGCGTTGGAAACAGGGGGGGTTATGGCTACACCTTC.

This chain uses TRBV3-1 (or the pseudogene TRBV3-2) with TRBJ1-4, with D maybe TRBD1 (6 bases). The V and J ends lost 4 bases and 7 bases respectively, with 7 bases between them. The V gene's germline CDR1 is LGHDT and CDR2 YNNKEL (reference sequence). The CDR3 runs to 12 residues. The CDR3 is CASSLQGEKLFF. CDR3 nucleotide sequence: TGTGCCAGCAGCCTACAGGGTGAAAAACTGTTTTTT.

The chain is built from TRBV11-2 and TRBJ1-2, with 12 bases identical to TRBD1. Germline loops: CDR1 SGHAT, CDR2 FQNNGV. The CDR3 is made up of 18 amino acids. J lost 3 bases, V lost 3 bases, and 11 bases had no gene match. The CDR3 sequence: CASSFNRDRGRSYYGYTF. The CDR3, as DNA: TGTGCCAGCAGCTTCAATCGGGACAGGGGGCGAAGTTACTATGGCTACACCTTC.

The gene calls are TRBV19 and TRBJ1-5, with 9 bases aligning to TRBD1. J gave up 0 bases and V 5 bases, and 8 bases lay outside the gene matches. The CDR3 covers 17 residues. Per the germline V gene, CDR1 is LNHDA and CDR2 is SQIVND (reference sequence). The CDR3: CASSGETGGYSNQPQHF. The CDR3 nucleotides read TGTGCCAGTAGTGGAGAGACAGGGGGTTATAGCAATCAGCCCCAGCATTTT.

J is TRBJ2-1 and V is TRBV2, with TRBD2 identical over 13 bases. The V segment lost 8 bases and the J segment 4 bases; nucleotides outside the gene matches: 2. Per the germline V gene, CDR1 is SNHLY and CDR2 is FYNNEI. This CDR3 is built from 14 residues. The CDR3 nucleotides are TGTGCCAGCTCGGGACTAGCGGGGTACAATGAGCAGTTCTTC. It encodes CASSGLAGYNEQFF.

This rearrangement joins TRBV5-1 to TRBJ2-7; 12 nucleotides agree with TRBD2. V lost 1 base and J lost 6; bases outside the gene matches: 8. This CDR3 is built from 16 residues. From germline, CDR1 is SGHRS and CDR2 YFSETQ. CDR3 in amino acids: CASSLSPSGRASEQYF. CDR3 DNA: TGCGCCAGCAGCTTGAGTCCTAGCGGGAGGGCCAGCGAGCAGTACTTC.

This chain uses TRBV7-2 with TRBJ2-7; tentative D call: TRBD2 (6 bases). This CDR3 has 13 amino acids. With 3 bases removed from V and 12 bases from J, the gap between germline ends came to 18 bases. The V gene's germline CDR1 is SGHTA and CDR2 FQGNSA. The CDR3 region has the DNA TGTGCCAGCAGCTTGGGTGTTCTGGGGGGTATGTACTTC. Its protein is CASSLGVLGGMYF.

The chain has TRBV19 and TRBJ1-2, with 7 bases that match TRBD1. CDR1 is LNHDA, CDR2 SQIVND, per germline (reference sequence). This CDR3 is built from 14 residues. The V segment lost 4 bases and the J segment 4 bases; nucleotides outside the gene matches: 6. Here the CDR3 reads CASSTRQGVYGYTF. The CDR3 nucleotides are TGTGCCAGTAGTACAAGACAGGGTGTCTATGGCTACACCTTC.

The chain recombines TRBV13 with TRBJ1-3; TRBD1 agrees at 7 bases. J was trimmed by 0 bases and V by 4 bases; bases with no gene match: 6. This CDR3 region has 16 residues. Germline CDR1 reads PRHDT; CDR2 reads FYEKMQ (reference sequence). DNA for the CDR3: TGTGCCAGCAGCTCTCGGACAGGCAGCTCTGGAAACACCATATATTTT. Translating it yields CASSSRTGSSGNTIYF. Combining the CDR3 with reference TRBV13 and TRBJ1-3 gives the whole variable domain AAGVIQSPRHLIKEKRETATLKCYPIPRHDTVYWYQQGPGQDPQFLISFYEKMQSDKGSIPDRFSAQQFSDYHSELNMSSLELGDSALYFCASSSRTGSSGNTIYFGEGSWLTVV.